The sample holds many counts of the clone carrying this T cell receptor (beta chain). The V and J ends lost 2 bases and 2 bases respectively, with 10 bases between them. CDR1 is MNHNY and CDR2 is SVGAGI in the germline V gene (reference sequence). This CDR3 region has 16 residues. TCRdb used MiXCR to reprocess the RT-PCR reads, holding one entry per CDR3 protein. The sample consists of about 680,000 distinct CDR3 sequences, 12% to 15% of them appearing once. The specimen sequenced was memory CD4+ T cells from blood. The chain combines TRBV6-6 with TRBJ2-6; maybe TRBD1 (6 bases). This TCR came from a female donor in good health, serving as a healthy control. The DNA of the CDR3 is TGTGCCAGCAGTTACAGCAGGGGAGCTGGGGCCAACGTCCTGACTTTC. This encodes CASSYSRGAGANVLTF.